This T cell receptor beta chain was documented in a study of T cells after yellow fever vaccination. Study-wide context: Libraries from low-cell-number fractions were prepared with the SMART-Seq v4 Ultra Low Input RNA kit.

Study-wide results and caveats: Abundant clonotypes (contaminants from the bulk population) could be present in FACS-sorted repertoires. Some clonotypes, a small share, were shared between CD4 and CD8 compartments.

Generation of TCR cDNA used 5'RACE template switching (which added a universal primer site and UMIs). A single record per CDR3 protein comes from TCRdb applying MiXCR to the 5' RACE reads. The sample records about 500,000 distinct CDR3 sequences, about a sixth being singletons. Comment on this clonotype: The antigen is undetermined.

J was trimmed by 3 bases and V by 2 bases; bases with no gene match: 7. The V gene's germline CDR1 is KGHDR and CDR2 SFDVKD. The CDR3 runs to 16 residues. This clonotype was sampled from a man aged 18 to 29 who received the YFV17D yellow fever vaccine. Sequencing was performed on PBMCs, taken around 5 days after the first yellow fever vaccination. This chain uses TRBV24-1 with TRBJ2-3, with 7 bases matching TRBD1. The CDR3 region is CATSDSRQGTTDTQYF. As DNA, the CDR3 is TGTGCCACCAGTGATTCCCGACAGGGTACGACAGATACGCAGTATTTT.